This T cell receptor beta chain is drawn from a study of human T cells and chemical hapten exposure. Study-wide context: Patch tests delivered 0.01% DPC to the upper back and were evaluated at 6 days.

Time point here: patch test 3, about 24 weeks after DPC sensitization. Treatment reported: therapeutic diphenylcyclopropenone sensitization with weekly scalp DPC. Every donor had alopecia and was 18 to 70 years old; all were suitable for DPC. TCRdb re-derived calls from the RACE reads in MiXCR, one entry per CDR3 protein. The data contain 100,000 to 120,000 distinct CDR3 sequences, about 34% of them seen just once; the ten biggest clones take up about 2.7%. V was pared by 2 bases and J by 3 bases, with 2 bases of the junction left unmatched. CDR1 is MNHNY, CDR2 SVGAGI, per germline (reference sequence). The CDR3 consists of 15 residues.

This TCR derives from a man in his forties with alopecia areata. Some clones in this sample may be carry-over from other donors' samples. The material sequenced was whole blood, taken in connection with sensitization to the hapten diphenylcyclopropenone (DPC). This chain links TRBV6-6 with TRBJ2-2; TRBD1 agrees at 8 bases. Here the CDR3 DNA reads TGTGCCAGCAGTTACACGACAGGGGACACCGGGGAGCTGTTTTTT. As protein: CASSYTTGDTGELFF.